Listed here are 10 T cell receptor beta chains from one sample, sequenced in a study of a mutant IDH1 vaccine in newly diagnosed glioma. The time point was: week 23, last vaccination. In the vaccine, a single dose held 300 ug of the mutant IDH1 20-mer peptide, along with topical imiquimod. Produced via immunoSEQ multiplex PCR; TCRdb's table is partial and in-frame only. The data hold 35,000 to 50,000 clones, with around 84% observed a single time. These receptors have no identified antigens. The specimen was PBMCs, collected from a glioma patient whose treatment included an IDH1 peptide vaccine. These receptors were obtained from a woman aged 18-29 years with glioma. Some clones in this sample may be carry-over from other donors' samples.

J is TRBJ2-2 and V is TRBV19; a weak D match, TRBD1 (6 bases). The length of the CDR3 is 15 residues. Trimming took 5 bases from V and 5 from J, leaving 15 bases between them. Looked up from germline, CDR1 is LNHDA and CDR2 is SQIVND (reference sequence). In DNA form, the CDR3 reads TGTGCCAGTAGTTCACCGGGACACAAGACCGGGGAGCTGTTTTTT. Its protein is CASSSPGHKTGELFF.

The chain is built from TRBV29-1 and TRBJ1-3; 7 bases map to TRBD1. Germline CDR1 is SQVTM and CDR2 is ANQGSEA. The CDR3 covers 15 residues. V lost 8 bases and J lost 0; bases outside the gene matches: 10. CDR3 DNA sequence: TGCAGCACTTGGACAGGCGGTTACTCTGGAAACACCATATATTTT. Translating gives CSTWTGGYSGNTIYF.

This sequence joins TRBV2 and TRBJ2-5, with D possibly called TRBD1 or TRBD2 (6 bases each). The CDR3 loop spans 13 amino acids. The germline V gene has CDR1 SNHLY and CDR2 FYNNEI. This CDR3 reads CASGGGQEETQYF. CDR3 bases: TGTGCTAGTGGAGGGGGTCAGGAAGAGACCCAGTACTTC.

V is TRBV5-1 and J is TRBJ2-5; D is ambiguous. CDR3 length: 12 residues. Germline V gives CDR1 SGHRS, CDR2 YFSETQ. The V gene lost 3 bases and the J gene lost 5 bases, with 8 bases spanning the gap. CDR3 DNA sequence: TGCGCCAGCAGCTCCACATTGGAGACCCAGTACTTC. Protein sequence: CASSSTLETQYF.

The CDR3 is CASSSPTGLAGVAAYNEQFF. In nucleotides, the CDR3 is TGTGCCAGCAGCTCCCCCACGGGACTAGCGGGAGTTGCTGCCTACAATGAGCAGTTCTTC. The chain joins TRBV7-8 to TRBJ2-1; TRBD2 aligns across 14 bases. Germline V lookup: CDR1 SGHVS, CDR2 FQNEAQ. The trim removed 4 bases at V and 2 bases at J, leaving 13 bases unmatched. The CDR3 length is 20 residues.

The chain is built from TRBV6-5 and TRBJ2-3, with a tentative D call TRBD2 (6 bases). The V gene's germline CDR1 is MNHEY and CDR2 SVGAGI. V was cut by 2 bases and J by 10 bases, with 19 bases left in between. CDR3 length: 15 residues. The CDR3 region has the DNA TGTGCCAGCAGTTACGGGCCAAGGGGAGCGGGTGCGCAGTATTTT. Translating gives CASSYGPRGAGAQYF.

The chain recombines TRBV20-1 with TRBJ2-7; D uncertain. Germline V lookup: CDR1 DFQATT, CDR2 SNEGSKA (reference sequence). The CDR3 spans 11 residues. Between the trimmed V and J ends, which lost 5 bases and 5 bases, there was a span of 10 bases. In DNA form, the CDR3 reads TGCAGTGCTTCTGCCACCCACGAGCAGTACTTC. Its protein is CSASATHEQYF.

This chain joins TRBV5-1 and TRBJ1-2; D remains unclear. Trimming pared 3 bases from V and 8 bases from J, leaving 14 bases between. Germline V lookup: CDR1 SGHRS, CDR2 YFSETQ. This CDR3 spans 13 amino acids. The CDR3 region is CASSSRYIEGYTF. The CDR3 DNA reads TGCGCCAGCAGCTCCCGCTACATTGAAGGCTACACCTTC.

The CDR3 bases are TGTGCCAGCAGTTATAGGCAGTCTAATGAAAAACTGTTTTTT. Its translation: CASSYRQSNEKLFF. This chain joins TRBV6-5 and TRBJ1-4; D is unclear. V lost 3 bases, J lost 3 bases, and 8 bases lay in between. The germline CDR1 and CDR2 sequences are MNHEY and SVGAGI. The CDR3 length is 14 residues.

This CDR3 is CASSVETVLSTQYF. The CDR3 nucleotides read TGTGCCAGCAGCGTAGAAACCGTCCTGAGTACGCAGTATTTT. The chain recombines TRBV9 with TRBJ2-3, with D hard to call. From germline, CDR1 is SGDLS and CDR2 YYNGEE. The CDR3 runs 14 residues. V was shortened by 0 bases and J by 8 bases, with 13 bases between the two germline ends.